This TCR beta chain was sequenced for a study of a mutant IDH1 vaccine in newly diagnosed glioma. Study information: Treated patients had a mean age of 40.4 years and a roughly 62% male, about 38% female split. Earlier therapy was either radiotherapy, temozolomide, or both, and most got both. Study-wide results and caveats: Detectable vaccine-induced immune responses arose in roughly 93% of patients.

For this clone: Its cognate antigen is unknown.

Sequencing used immunoSEQ multiplex PCR; TCRdb keeps in-frame clones, though not all of them. This table has under 70,000 clones, approximately 81% appearing once. Trimming removed 4 bases from V and 3 bases from J, with 18 bases in between. The CDR3 is 17 amino acids. Germline V gives CDR1 SGHAT, CDR2 FQNNGV. Time point: week 5, during vaccination. A single vaccine dose contained 300 ug of mutant IDH1 20-mer peptide, and topical imiquimod was used with it. The chain uses TRBV11-2 and TRBJ2-2; weak D call: TRBD2 (5 bases). Sequenced material: PBMCs, taken from a glioma patient whose treatment included an IDH1 peptide vaccine. This TCR derives from a man aged 30-40 years with glioma. CDR3: CASSSPREGGYTGELFF. CDR3 in DNA: TGTGCCAGCAGCTCGCCCCGGGAAGGAGGATACACCGGGGAGCTGTTTTTT.